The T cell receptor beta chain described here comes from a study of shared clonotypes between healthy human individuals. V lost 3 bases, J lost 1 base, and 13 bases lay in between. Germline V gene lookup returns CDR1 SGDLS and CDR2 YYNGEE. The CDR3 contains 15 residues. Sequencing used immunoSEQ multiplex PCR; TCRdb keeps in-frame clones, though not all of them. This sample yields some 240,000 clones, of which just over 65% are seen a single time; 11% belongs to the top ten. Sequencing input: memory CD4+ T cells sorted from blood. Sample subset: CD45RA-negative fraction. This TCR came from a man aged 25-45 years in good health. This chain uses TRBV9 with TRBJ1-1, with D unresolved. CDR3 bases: TGTGCCAGCAGCGCCCAGCCAGGCACGAACACTGAAGCTTTCTTT. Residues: CASSAQPGTNTEAFF.